The clone carrying this TCR beta chain was picked up a small number of times. Its target is not known. This sample is drawn from a study of T cell repertoires in cytomegalovirus infection. TCRdb called the reads again in MiXCR, with one record for every CDR3 protein. Among 230,000 or so distinct CDR3 sequences listed, 35% to 45% were seen once. This CDR3 has 13 amino acids. From germline, CDR1 is SNHLY and CDR2 FYNNEI. V gave up 7 bases and J gave up 4 bases; unmatched junction bases: 3. This clonotype originated in a human donor in good health (CMV status not recorded). Some clones in this sample may be carry-over from other donors' samples. The chain uses TRBV2 and TRBJ2-4, with 8 bases fitting TRBD1. This material consisted of CD8+ T cells from cultured PBMCs, taken from culture after CMV antigen stimulation. CDR3 in amino acids: CASNRDRKNIQYF. For the CDR3, the DNA is TGTGCCAGCAACCGGGACAGGAAAAACATTCAGTACTTC.